This entry lists 7 T cell receptor beta chains sequenced from one sample in a study of response to subunit inactivated influenza vaccine. TCRdb re-called the RT-PCR reads with MiXCR, one entry per CDR3 protein. The repertoire holds some 520,000 distinct CDR3 sequences, with about 17% as singletons. Material: CD4+ T cells sorted from PBMCs, obtained less than 30 months after vaccination. Source of these receptors: a man aged 45 to 75 who received an inactivated influenza vaccine.

CDR3 DNA sequence: TGTGCCAGCAGCTTGTTAGGCAGCCAAAACACCGGGGAGCTGTTTTTT. Its translation: CASSLLGSQNTGELFF. This chain joins TRBV5-4 and TRBJ2-2; no firm D call. The CDR3 has 16 amino acids. V dropped 1 base and J dropped 2 bases, with 12 bases sitting between them. Looked up from germline, CDR1 is SGHNT and CDR2 is YYREEE (reference sequence). Using reference TRBV5-4 and TRBJ2-2 for the parts outside the CDR3, the full variable domain is ETGVTQSPTHLIKTRGQQVTLRCSSQSGHNTVSWYQQALGQGPQFIFQYYREEENGRGNFPPRFSGLQFPNYSSELNVNALELDDSALYLCASSLLGSQNTGELFFGEGSRLTVL.

The genes are TRBV20-1 and TRBJ2-2; 7 nucleotides match TRBD2. The CDR3 length is 15 residues. The germline V gene encodes CDR1 DFQATT and CDR2 SNEGSKA (reference sequence). The V gene end was trimmed by 0 bases and the J gene end by 4 bases; junction bases not matched to a gene: 5. The CDR3 nucleotides read TGCAGTGCTAGAGATGGGACTATCTCCACCGGGGAGCTGTTTTTT. Protein product: CSARDGTISTGELFF.

This clonotype was seen a few times. The chain couples TRBV6-2 or TRBV6-3 to TRBJ2-2; D gene uncertain. V lost 3 bases and J 3 bases, leaving 11 bases between the germline ends. From germline, CDR1 is MNHEY and CDR2 SVGEGT. The CDR3 contains 15 residues. The DNA of the CDR3 is TGTGCCAGCAGTTATGGGCAGACCTACACCGGGGAGCTGTTTTTT. This encodes CASSYGQTYTGELFF.

The gene calls are TRBV20-1 and TRBJ2-3; TRBD1 is a possible D gene (6 bases). Germline assignment: CDR1 DFQATT and CDR2 SNEGSKA (reference sequence). The CDR3 sequence is 14 residues long. V was cut by 5 bases and J by 0 bases, with 12 bases left in between. CDR3 in DNA: TGCAGTGCTTGGACAGCCTTCAGCACAGATACGCAGTATTTT. This sequence encodes CSAWTAFSTDTQYF.

This clonotype was detected ten times or more. This chain connects TRBV11-2 to TRBJ2-1; 8 positions agree with TRBD1. In germline, CDR1 is SGHAT, CDR2 FQNNGV. CDR3 size: 12 residues. Trimming removed 5 bases from V and 15 bases from J; junction bases left unmatched: 9. The CDR3 here is CASSQPDRGRFF. CDR3 bases: TGTGCCAGCAGCCAACCCGACAGGGGTAGGTTCTTC.

The table lists this clonotype with many counts. The rearrangement links TRBV5-1 to TRBJ2-7; the D gene is possibly TRBD2 (10 bases). This CDR3 region has 19 residues. Deletions cut 3 bases from V and 1 base from J, with 26 bases between. CDR1 is SGHRS and CDR2 is YFSETQ in the germline V gene. CDR3 DNA sequence: TGCGCCAGCAGCTCGGGACAGGGTTTACTAGCGGGAAGATCCTACGAGCAGTACTTC. Its translation: CASSSGQGLLAGRSYEQYF.

V gene TRBV20-1 combines with J gene TRBJ2-1, with 8 positions matching TRBD2. Germline trimming cut 3 bases from V and 6 bases from J; bases unmatched to any gene: 4. CDR3 size: 13 residues. CDR1 and CDR2 from the germline V gene are DFQATT and SNEGSKA (reference sequence). This chain's CDR3 is CSASLAGLNEQFF. As DNA, the CDR3 is TGCAGTGCTAGTCTAGCGGGTCTCAATGAGCAGTTCTTC.